This T cell receptor (beta chain) emerged from a study of T cell responses to AZD1222 COVID-19 vaccine. Whole-study results and caveats: Breadth and depth of Spike-specific TCRs rose after two AZD1222 doses.

CDR3 length equals 13 residues. V lost 6 bases and J lost 9, with 15 bases in between. The germline gives CDR1 SNHLY, CDR2 FYNNEI. Assay: immunoSEQ multiplex PCR; the TCRdb copy retains only in-frame clones and omits some. This repertoire shows about 110,000 clones, about 85% found once; its top ten account for roughly 5.2%. Of note for this clone: Its antigen is not identified.

Here the sequenced sample was peripheral blood, taken on day 0 of AZD1222 vaccination. The chain is built from TRBV2 and TRBJ2-1; tentative D call: TRBD1 (6 bases). The receptor comes from an adult in good health. The CDR3: CASRVQGLGEQFF. In DNA, the CDR3 is TGTGCCAGCAGAGTACAGGGATTAGGTGAGCAGTTCTTC.